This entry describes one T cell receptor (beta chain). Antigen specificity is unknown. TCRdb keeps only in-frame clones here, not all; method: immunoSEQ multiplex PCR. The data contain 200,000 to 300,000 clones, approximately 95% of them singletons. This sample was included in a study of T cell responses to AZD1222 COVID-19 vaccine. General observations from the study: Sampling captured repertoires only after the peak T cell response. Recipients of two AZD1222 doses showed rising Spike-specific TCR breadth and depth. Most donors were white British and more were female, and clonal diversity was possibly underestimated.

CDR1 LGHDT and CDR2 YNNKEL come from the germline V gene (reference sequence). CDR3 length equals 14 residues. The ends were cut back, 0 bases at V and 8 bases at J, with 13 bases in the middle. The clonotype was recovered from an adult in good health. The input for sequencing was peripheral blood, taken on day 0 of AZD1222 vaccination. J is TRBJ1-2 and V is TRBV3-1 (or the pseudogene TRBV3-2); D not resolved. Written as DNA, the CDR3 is TGTGCCAGCAGCCAAGATATCCGAGGAGCGGGCTACACCTTC. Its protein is CASSQDIRGAGYTF.